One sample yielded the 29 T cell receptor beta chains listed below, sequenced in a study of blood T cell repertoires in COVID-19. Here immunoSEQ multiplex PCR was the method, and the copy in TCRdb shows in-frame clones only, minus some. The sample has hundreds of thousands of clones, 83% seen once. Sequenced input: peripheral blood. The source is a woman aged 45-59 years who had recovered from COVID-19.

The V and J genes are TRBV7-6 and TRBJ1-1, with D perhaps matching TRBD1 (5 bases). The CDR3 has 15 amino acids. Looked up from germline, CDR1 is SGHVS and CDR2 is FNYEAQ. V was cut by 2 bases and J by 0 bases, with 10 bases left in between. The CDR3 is CASSLLTVMNTEAFF. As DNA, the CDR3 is TGTGCCAGCAGCTTATTGACAGTAATGAACACTGAAGCTTTCTTT.

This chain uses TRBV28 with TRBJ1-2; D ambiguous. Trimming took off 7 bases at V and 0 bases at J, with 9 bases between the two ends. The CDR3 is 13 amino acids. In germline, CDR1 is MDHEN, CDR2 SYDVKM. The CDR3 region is CASTPRTNYGYTF. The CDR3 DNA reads TGTGCCAGCACCCCCAGAACTAACTATGGCTACACCTTC.

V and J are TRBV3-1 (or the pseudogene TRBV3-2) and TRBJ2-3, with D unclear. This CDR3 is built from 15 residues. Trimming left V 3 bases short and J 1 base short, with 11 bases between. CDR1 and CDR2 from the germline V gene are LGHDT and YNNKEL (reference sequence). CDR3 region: CASSHQRTGTDTQYF. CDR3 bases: TGTGCCAGCAGCCATCAGAGAACAGGCACAGATACGCAGTATTTT.

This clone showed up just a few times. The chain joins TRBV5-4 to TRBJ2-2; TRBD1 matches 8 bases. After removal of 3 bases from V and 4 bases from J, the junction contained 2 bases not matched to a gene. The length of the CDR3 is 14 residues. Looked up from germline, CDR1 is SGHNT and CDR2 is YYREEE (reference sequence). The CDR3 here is CASSSQGGTGELFF. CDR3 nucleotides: TGTGCCAGCAGCTCACAGGGGGGCACCGGGGAGCTGTTTTTT.

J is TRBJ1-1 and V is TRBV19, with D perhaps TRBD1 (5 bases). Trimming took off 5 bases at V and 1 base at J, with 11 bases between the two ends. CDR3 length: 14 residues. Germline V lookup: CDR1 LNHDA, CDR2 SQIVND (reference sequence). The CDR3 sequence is CASSDQGKNTEAFF. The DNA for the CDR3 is TGTGCCAGTAGTGACCAGGGCAAGAACACTGAAGCTTTCTTT.

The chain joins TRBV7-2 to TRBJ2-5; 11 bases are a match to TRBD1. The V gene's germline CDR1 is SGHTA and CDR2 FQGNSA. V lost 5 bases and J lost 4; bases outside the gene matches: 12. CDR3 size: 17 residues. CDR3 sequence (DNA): TGTGCCAGCAGCCTTCCGGGACAGGGGGTATATGGAGAGACCCAGTACTTC. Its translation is CASSLPGQGVYGETQYF.

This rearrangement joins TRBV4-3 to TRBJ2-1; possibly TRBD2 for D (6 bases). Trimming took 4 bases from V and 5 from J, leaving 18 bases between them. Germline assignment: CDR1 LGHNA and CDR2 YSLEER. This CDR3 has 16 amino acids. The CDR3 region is CASSLDPGLTNNEQFF. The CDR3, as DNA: TGCGCCAGCAGCCTCGACCCCGGACTAACAAACAATGAGCAGTTCTTC.

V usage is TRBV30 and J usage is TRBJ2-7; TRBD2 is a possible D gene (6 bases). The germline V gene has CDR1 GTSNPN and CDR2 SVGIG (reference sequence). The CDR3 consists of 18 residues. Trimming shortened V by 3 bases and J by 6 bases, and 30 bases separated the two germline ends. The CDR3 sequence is CAWRGINLRHGGPSEQYF. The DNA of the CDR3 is TGTGCCTGGAGGGGAATTAATCTCAGACACGGAGGGCCTTCCGAGCAGTACTTC.

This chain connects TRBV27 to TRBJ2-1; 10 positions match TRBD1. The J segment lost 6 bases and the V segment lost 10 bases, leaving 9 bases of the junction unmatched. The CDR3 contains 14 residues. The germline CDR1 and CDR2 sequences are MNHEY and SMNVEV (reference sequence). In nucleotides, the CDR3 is TGTGCCACCCTCGACAGGGGGCTTAGCAATGAGCAGTTCTTC. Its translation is CATLDRGLSNEQFF.

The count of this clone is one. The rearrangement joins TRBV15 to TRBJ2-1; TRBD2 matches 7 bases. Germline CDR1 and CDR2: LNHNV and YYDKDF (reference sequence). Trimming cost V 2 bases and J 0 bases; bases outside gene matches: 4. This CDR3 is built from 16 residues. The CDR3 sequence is CATSRSVAGSYNEQFF. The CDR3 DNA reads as TGTGCCACCAGCAGAAGCGTAGCGGGCTCCTACAATGAGCAGTTCTTC.

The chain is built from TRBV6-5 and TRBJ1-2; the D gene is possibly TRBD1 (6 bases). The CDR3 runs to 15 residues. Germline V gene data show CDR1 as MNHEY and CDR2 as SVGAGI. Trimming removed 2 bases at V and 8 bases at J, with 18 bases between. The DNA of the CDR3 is TGTGCCAGCAGTTACCAGCCGACAGGCGTGGGGGGCTACACCTTC. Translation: CASSYQPTGVGGYTF.

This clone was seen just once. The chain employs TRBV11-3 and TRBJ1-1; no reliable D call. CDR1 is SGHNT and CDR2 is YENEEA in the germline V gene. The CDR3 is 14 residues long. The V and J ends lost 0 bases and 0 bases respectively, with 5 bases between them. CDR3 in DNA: TGTGCCAGCAGCTTAGATCAGGTGAACACTGAAGCTTTCTTT. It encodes CASSLDQVNTEAFF.

CDR3 region: CATREQVTGELFF. CDR3 coding DNA: TGTGCCACCCGAGAGCAAGTCACCGGGGAGCTGTTTTTT. The chain recombines TRBV24-1 with TRBJ2-2; no clear D. CDR3 length: 13 residues. V was trimmed by 9 bases and J by 4 bases, leaving 11 bases between them. The V gene's germline CDR1 is KGHDR and CDR2 SFDVKD.

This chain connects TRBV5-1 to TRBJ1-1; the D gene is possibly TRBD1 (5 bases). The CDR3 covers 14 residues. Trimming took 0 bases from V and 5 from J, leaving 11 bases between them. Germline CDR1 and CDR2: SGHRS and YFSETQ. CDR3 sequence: CASSLEGARTEAFF. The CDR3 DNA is TGCGCCAGCAGCTTGGAAGGGGCGCGGACTGAAGCTTTCTTT.

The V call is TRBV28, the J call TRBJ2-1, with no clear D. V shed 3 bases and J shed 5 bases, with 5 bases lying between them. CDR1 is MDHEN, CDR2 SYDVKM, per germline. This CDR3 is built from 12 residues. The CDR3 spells CASSFLHNEQFF. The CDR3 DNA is TGTGCCAGCAGTTTTCTACACAATGAGCAGTTCTTC.

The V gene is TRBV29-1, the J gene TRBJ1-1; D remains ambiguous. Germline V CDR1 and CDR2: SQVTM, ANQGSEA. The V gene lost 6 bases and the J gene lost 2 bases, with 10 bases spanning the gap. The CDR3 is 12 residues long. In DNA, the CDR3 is TGCAGCGTCAGATTCGTTAACACTGAAGCTTTCTTT. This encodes CSVRFVNTEAFF.

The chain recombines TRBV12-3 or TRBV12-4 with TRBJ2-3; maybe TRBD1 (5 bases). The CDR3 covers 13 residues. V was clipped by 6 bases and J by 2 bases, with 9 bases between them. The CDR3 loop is CASSWGSTDTQYF. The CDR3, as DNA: TGTGCCAGCAGCTGGGGCTCCACAGATACGCAGTATTTT.

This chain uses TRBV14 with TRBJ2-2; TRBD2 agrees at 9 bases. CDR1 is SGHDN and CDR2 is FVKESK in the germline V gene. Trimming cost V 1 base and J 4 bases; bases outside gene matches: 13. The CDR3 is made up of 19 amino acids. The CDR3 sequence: CASSQGRVSGRGGTGELFF. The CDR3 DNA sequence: TGTGCCAGCAGCCAAGGACGAGTTAGCGGGAGAGGGGGCACCGGGGAGCTGTTTTTT.

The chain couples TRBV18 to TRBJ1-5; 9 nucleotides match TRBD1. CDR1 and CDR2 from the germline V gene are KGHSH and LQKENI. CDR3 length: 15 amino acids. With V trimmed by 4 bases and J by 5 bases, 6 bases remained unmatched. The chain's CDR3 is CASSLGQGRDQPQHF. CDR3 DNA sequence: TGTGCCAGCTCACTAGGACAGGGGAGGGATCAGCCCCAGCATTTT.

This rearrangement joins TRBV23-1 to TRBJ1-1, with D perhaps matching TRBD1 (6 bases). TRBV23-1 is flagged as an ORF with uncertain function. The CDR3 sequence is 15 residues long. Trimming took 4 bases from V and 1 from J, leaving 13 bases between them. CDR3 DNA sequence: TGCGCCAGCAGTCCGGGGGGGCATACGAACACTGAAGCTTTCTTT. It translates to CASSPGGHTNTEAFF.

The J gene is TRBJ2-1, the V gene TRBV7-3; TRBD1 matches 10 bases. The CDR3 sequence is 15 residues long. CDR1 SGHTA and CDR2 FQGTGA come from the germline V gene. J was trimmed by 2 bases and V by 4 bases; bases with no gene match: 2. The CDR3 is CASSYGTGAYNEQFF. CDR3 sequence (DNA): TGTGCCAGCAGCTACGGGACAGGGGCCTACAATGAGCAGTTCTTC.

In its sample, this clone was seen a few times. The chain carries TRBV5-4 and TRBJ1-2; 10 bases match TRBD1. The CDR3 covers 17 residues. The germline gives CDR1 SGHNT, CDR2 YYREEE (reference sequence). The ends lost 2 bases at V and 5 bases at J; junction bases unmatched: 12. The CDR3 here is CASSLRRGTGAEYGYTF. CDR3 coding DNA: TGTGCCAGCAGCTTAAGGCGGGGGACAGGGGCTGAATATGGCTACACCTTC.

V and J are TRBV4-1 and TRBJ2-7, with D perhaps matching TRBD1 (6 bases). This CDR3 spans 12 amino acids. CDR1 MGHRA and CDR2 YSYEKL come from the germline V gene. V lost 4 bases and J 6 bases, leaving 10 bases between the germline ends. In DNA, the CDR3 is TGCGCCAGCAGCCCCACAGGGCGCGAGCAGTACTTC. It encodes CASSPTGREQYF.

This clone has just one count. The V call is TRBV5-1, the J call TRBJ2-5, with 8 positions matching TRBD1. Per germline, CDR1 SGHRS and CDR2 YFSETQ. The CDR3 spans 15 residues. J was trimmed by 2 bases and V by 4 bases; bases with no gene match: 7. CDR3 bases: TGCGCCAGCAGCCTCCGTCAGGGGGCTCAAGAGACCCAGTACTTC. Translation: CASSLRQGAQETQYF.

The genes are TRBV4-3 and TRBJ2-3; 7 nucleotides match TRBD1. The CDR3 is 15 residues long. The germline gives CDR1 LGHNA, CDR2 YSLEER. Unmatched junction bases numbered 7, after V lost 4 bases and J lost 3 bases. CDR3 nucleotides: TGCGCCAGCAGCCGCAACAGGGGTAATACAGATACGCAGTATTTT. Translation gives CASSRNRGNTDTQYF.

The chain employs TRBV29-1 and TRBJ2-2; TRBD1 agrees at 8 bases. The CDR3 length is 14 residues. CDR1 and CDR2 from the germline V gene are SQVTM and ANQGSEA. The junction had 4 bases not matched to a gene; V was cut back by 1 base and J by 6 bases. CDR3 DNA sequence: TGCAGCGTTGAAGGCAGGGGGCGTCCCGGGGAGCTGTTTTTT. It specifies CSVEGRGRPGELFF.

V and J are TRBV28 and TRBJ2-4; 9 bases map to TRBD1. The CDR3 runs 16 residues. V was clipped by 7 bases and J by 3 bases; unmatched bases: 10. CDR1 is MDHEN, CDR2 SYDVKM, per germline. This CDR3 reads CASIPATGGGKNIQYF. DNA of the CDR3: TGTGCCAGCATCCCCGCGACAGGGGGAGGCAAAAACATTCAGTACTTC. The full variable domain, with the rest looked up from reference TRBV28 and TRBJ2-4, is DVKVTQSSRYLVKRTGEKVFLECVQDMDHENMFWYRQDPGLGLRLIYFSYDVKMKEKGDIPEGYSVSREKKERFSLILESASTNQTSMYLCASIPATGGGKNIQYFGAGTRLSVL.

CDR3 loop: CASSSNPLSSGRAMGNNEQFF. As DNA, the CDR3 is TGTGCCAGCAGCTCAAACCCCTTGTCAAGCGGGAGGGCCATGGGAAACAATGAGCAGTTCTTC. The chain has TRBV7-3 and TRBJ2-1, with 10 bases lining up with TRBD2. CDR1 is SGHTA and CDR2 is FQGTGA in the germline V gene. V lost 4 bases to trimming and J lost 5 bases; unmatched junction nucleotides: 23. The CDR3 runs 21 residues.

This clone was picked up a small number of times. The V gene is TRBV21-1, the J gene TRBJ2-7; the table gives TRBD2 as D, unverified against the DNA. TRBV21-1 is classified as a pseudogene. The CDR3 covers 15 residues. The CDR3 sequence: CASSKGLGGGYEQYF. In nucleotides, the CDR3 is TGTGCCAGCAGCAAAGGGCTCGGGGGGGGCTACGAGCAGTACTTC.